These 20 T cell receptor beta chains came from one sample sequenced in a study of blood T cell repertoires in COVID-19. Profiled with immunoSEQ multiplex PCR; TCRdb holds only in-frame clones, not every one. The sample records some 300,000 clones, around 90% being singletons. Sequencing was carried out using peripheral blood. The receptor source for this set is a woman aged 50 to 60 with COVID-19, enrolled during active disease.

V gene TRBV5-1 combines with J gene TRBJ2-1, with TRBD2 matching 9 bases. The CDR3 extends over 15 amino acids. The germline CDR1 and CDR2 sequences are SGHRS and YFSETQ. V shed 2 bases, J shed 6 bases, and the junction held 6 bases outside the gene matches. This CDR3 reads CASSFSGRGGNEQFF. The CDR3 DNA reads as TGCGCCAGCAGCTTTAGCGGGAGAGGGGGCAATGAGCAGTTCTTC.

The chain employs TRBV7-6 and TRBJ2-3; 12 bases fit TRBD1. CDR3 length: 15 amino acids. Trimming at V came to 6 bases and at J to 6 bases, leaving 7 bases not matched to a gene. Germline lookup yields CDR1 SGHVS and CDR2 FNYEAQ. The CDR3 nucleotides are TGTGCCAGCAGTCCCGGGACAGGGGGCTCGGATACGCAGTATTTT. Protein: CASSPGTGGSDTQYF.

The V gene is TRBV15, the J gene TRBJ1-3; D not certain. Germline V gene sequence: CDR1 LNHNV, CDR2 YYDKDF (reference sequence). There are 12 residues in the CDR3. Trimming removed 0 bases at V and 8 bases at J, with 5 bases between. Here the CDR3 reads CATSRDGDTIYF. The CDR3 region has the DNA TGTGCCACCAGCAGAGACGGGGACACCATATATTTT.

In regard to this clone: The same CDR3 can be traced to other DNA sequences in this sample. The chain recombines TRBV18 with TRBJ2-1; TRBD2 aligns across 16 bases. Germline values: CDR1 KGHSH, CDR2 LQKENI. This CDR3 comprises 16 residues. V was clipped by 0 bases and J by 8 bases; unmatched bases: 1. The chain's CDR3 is CASSPPGLAGGDEQFF. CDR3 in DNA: TGTGCCAGCTCACCACCGGGACTAGCGGGAGGGGATGAGCAGTTCTTC.

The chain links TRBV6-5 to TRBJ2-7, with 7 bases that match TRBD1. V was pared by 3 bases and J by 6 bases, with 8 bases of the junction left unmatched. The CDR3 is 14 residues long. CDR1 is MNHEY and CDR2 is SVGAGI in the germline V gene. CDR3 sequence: CASSYRGRFREQYF. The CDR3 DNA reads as TGTGCCAGCAGTTATAGGGGGCGTTTTCGCGAGCAGTACTTC.

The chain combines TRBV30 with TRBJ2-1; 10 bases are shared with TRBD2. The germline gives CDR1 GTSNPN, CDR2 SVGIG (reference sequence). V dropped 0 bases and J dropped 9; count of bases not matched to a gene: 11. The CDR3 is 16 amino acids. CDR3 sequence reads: CAWSVGLAGGSSEQFF. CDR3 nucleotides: TGTGCCTGGAGTGTAGGTTTAGCGGGAGGTTCATCTGAGCAGTTCTTC.

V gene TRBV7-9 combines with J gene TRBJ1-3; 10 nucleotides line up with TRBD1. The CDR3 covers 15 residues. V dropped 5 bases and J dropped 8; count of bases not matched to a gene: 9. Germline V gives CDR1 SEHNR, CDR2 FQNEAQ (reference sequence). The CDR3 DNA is TGTGCCAGCAGCGCAGGACAGGGGGTAGAGGACACCATATATTTT. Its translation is CASSAGQGVEDTIYF.

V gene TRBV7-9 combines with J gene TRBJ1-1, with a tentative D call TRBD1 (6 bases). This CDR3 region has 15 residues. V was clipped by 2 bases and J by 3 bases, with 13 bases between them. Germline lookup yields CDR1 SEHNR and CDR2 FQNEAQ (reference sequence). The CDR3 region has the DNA TGTGCCAGCAGCTTACGGTGGGGGCGCGACACTGAAGCTTTCTTT. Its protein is CASSLRWGRDTEAFF.

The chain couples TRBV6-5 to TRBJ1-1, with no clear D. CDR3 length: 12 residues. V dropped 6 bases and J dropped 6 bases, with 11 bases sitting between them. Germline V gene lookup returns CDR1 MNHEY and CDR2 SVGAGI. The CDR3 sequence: CASSRGSPEAFF. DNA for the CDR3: TGTGCCAGCAGCCGAGGCTCGCCTGAAGCTTTCTTT.

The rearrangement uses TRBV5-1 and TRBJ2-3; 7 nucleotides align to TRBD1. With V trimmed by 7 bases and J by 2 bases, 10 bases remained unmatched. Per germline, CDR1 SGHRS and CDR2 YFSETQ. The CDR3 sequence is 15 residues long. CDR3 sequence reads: CASGRQGPSTDTQYF. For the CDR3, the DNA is TGCGCCAGCGGAAGACAGGGCCCCTCCACAGATACGCAGTATTTT.

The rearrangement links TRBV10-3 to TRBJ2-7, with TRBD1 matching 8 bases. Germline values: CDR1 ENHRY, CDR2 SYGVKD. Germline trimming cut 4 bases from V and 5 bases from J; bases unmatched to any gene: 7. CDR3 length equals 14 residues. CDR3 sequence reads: CAISVYRGLDEQYF. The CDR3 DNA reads TGTGCCATCAGTGTGTACAGGGGGTTAGACGAGCAGTACTTC.

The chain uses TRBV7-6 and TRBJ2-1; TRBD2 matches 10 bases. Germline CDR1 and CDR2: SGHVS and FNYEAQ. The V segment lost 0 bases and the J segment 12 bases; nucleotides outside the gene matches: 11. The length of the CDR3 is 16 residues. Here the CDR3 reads CASSLAQSGRGSPQFF. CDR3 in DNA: TGTGCCAGCAGCTTAGCGCAAAGCGGGAGGGGATCGCCGCAGTTCTTC. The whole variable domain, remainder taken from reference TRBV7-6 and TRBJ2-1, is GAGVSQSPRYKVTKRGQDVALRCDPISGHVSLYWYRQALGQGPEFLTYFNYEAQQDKSGLPNDRFSAERPEGSISTLTIQRTEQRDSAMYRCASSLAQSGRGSPQFFGPGTRLTVL.

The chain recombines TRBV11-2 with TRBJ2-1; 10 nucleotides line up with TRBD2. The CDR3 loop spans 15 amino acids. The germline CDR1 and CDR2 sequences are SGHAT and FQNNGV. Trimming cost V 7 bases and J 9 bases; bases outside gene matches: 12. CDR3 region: CASKNRLAGAVEQFF. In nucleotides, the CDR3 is TGTGCCAGCAAAAACCGGCTAGCGGGAGCCGTTGAGCAGTTCTTC.

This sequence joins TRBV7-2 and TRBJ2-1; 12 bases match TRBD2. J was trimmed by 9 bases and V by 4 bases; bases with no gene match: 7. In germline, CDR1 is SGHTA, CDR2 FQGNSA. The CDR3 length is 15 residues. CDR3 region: CASSYLAGGRVEQFF. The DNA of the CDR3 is TGTGCCAGCAGCTATCTAGCGGGAGGGCGGGTTGAGCAGTTCTTC.

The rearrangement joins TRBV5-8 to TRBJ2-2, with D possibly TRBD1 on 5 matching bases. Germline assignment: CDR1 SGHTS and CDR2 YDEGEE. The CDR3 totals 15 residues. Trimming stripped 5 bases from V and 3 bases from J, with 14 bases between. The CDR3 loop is CASRKGARDTGELFF. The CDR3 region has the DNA TGTGCCAGCAGGAAAGGCGCCAGGGACACCGGGGAGCTGTTTTTT. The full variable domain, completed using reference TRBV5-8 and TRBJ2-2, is EAGVTQSPTHLIKTRGQQATLRCSPISGHTSVYWYQQALGLGLQFLLWYDEGEERNRGNFPPRFSGRQFPNYSSELNVNALELEDSALYLCASRKGARDTGELFFGEGSRLTVL.

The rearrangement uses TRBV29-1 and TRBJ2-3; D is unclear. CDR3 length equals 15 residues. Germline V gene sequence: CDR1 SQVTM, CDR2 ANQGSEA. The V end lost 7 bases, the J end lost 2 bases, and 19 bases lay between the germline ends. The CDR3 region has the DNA TGCAGCGCTCCACCAGTCTTGGGCAACACAGATACGCAGTATTTT. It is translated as CSAPPVLGNTDTQYF.

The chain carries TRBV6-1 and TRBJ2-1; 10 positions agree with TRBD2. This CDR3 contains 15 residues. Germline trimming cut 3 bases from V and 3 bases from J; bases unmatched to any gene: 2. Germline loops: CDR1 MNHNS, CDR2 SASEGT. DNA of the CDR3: TGTGCCAGCAGTGAGGCTAGCGGGAGCTACAATGAGCAGTTCTTC. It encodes CASSEASGSYNEQFF.

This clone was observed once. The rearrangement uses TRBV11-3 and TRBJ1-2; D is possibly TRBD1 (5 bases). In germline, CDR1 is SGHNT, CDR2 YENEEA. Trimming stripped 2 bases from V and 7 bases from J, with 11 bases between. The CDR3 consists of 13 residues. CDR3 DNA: TGTGCCAGCAGCTTACCAGGGCGATTTGGCTACACCTTC. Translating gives CASSLPGRFGYTF.

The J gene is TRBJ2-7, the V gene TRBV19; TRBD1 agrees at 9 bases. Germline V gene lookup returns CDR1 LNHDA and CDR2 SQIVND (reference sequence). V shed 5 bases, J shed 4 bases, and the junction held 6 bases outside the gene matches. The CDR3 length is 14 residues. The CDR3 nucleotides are TGTGCCAGTAGTTGGGGGACAGGGACGTACGAGCAGTACTTC. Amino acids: CASSWGTGTYEQYF.

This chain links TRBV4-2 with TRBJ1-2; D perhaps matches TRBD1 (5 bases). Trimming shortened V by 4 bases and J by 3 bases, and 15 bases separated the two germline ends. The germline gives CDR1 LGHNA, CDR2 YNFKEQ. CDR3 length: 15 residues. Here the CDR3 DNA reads TGTGCCAGCAGCCGGCGGGGGGGACTTTACTATGGCTACACCTTC. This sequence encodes CASSRRGGLYYGYTF.